The clone carrying this T cell receptor beta chain has more than one count but fewer than ten. The antigen is undetermined. Per germline, CDR1 SEHNR and CDR2 FQNEAQ (reference sequence). Trimming shortened V by 1 base and J by 7 bases, and 14 bases separated the two germline ends. The CDR3 covers 14 residues. It was with unique molecular identifiers that the TCRbeta library was prepared. TCRdb recomputed calls from the PCR reads with MiXCR, one row per CDR3 protein. Among 700,000 to 950,000 distinct CDR3 sequences listed, less than 20% were seen once. This specimen belongs to a study of T-cell reconstitution after alpha-beta-depleted transplantation in children. Study findings and constraints: Among T cells one year after transplant, newly produced cells accounted for most counts and diversity.

This clonotype originated in a male patient younger than 18 who had a stem cell transplant for acute lymphoblastic leukemia, so the T cells may come from the graft donor. Sequencing was performed on PBMCs, mostly from graft donor cells, taken 360 days after TCRalphabeta/CD19-depleted stem cell transplant. The chain carries TRBV7-9 and TRBJ2-7; TRBD2 might be the D (5 bases). The CDR3 nucleotides read TGTGCCAGCAGCTTAGAAGGTAGTCGGAGGGAGCAGTACTTC. Protein product: CASSLEGSRREQYF.